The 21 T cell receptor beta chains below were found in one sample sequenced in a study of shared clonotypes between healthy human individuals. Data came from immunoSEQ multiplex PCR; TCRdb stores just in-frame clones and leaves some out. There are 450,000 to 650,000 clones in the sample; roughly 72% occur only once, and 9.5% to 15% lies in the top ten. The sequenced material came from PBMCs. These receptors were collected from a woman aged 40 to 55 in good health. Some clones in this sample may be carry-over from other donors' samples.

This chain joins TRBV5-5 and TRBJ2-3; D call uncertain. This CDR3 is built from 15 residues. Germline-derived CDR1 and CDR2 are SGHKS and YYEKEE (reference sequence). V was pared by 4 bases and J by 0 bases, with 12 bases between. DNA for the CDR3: TGTGCCAGCAGCCAAGGCCCTTCTAGCACAGATACGCAGTATTTT. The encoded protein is CASSQGPSSTDTQYF.

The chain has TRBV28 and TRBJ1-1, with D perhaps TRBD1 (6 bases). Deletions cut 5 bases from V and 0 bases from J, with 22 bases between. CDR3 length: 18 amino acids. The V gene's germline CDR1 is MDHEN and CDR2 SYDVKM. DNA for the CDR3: TGTGCCAGCAGTCCATGGGGGACGGGGGCTTCCATGAACACTGAAGCTTTCTTT. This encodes CASSPWGTGASMNTEAFF.

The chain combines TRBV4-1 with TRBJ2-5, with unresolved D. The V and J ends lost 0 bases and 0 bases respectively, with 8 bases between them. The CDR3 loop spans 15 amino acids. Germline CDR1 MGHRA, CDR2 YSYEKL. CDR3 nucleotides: TGCGCCAGCAGCCAAGATACCGGGTACCAAGAGACCCAGTACTTC. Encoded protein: CASSQDTGYQETQYF.

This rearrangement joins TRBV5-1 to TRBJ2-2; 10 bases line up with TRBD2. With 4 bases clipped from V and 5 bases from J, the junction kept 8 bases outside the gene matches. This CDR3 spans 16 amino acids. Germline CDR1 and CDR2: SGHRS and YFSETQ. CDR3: CASSPSGRGRTGELFF. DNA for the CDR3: TGCGCCAGCAGCCCGAGCGGGAGGGGACGGACCGGGGAGCTGTTTTTT.

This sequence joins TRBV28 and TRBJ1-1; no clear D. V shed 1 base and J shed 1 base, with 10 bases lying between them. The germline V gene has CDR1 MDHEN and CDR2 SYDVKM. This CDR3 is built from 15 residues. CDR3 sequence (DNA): TGTGCCAGCAGTTTATACGCCCGCCCGAACACTGAAGCTTTCTTT. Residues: CASSLYARPNTEAFF. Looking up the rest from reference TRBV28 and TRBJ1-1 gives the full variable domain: DVKVTQSSRYLVKRTGEKVFLECVQDMDHENMFWYRQDPGLGLRLIYFSYDVKMKEKGDIPEGYSVSREKKERFSLILESASTNQTSMYLCASSLYARPNTEAFFGQGTRLTVV.

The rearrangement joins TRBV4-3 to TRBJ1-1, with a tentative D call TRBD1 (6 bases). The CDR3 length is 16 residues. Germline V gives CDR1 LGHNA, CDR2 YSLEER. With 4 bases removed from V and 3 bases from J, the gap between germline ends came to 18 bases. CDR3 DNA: TGCGCCAGCAGCCCTTCTTACAGGGCCGGGCACACTGAAGCTTTCTTT. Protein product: CASSPSYRAGHTEAFF.

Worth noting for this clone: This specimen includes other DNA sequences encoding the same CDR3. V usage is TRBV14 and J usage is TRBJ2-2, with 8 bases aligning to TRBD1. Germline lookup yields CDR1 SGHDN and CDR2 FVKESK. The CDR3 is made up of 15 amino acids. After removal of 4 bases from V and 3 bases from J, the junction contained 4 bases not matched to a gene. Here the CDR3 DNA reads TGTGCCAGCAGCCGCCTGACAGGGGACACCGGGGAGCTGTTTTTT. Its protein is CASSRLTGDTGELFF.

The CDR3 sequence: CASSPSPQGRNYGYTF. For the CDR3, the DNA is TGTGCCAGCTCACCCTCCCCCCAGGGTCGTAACTATGGCTACACCTTC. The rearrangement links TRBV18 to TRBJ1-2; D might be TRBD1 (5 bases). Per germline, CDR1 KGHSH and CDR2 LQKENI. The CDR3 runs 16 residues. V lost 3 bases to trimming and J lost 1 base, with 15 bases between them.

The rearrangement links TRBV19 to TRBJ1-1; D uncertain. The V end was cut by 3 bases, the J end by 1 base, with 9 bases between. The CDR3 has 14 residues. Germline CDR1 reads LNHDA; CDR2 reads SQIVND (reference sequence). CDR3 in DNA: TGTGCCAGTAGTATCGGATGGACGAACACTGAAGCTTTCTTT. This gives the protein CASSIGWTNTEAFF. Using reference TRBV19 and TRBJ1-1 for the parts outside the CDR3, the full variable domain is DGGITQSPKYLFRKEGQNVTLSCEQNLNHDAMYWYRQDPGQGLRLIYYSQIVNDFQKGDIAEGYSVSREKKESFPLTVTSAQKNPTAFYLCASSIGWTNTEAFFGQGTRLTVV.

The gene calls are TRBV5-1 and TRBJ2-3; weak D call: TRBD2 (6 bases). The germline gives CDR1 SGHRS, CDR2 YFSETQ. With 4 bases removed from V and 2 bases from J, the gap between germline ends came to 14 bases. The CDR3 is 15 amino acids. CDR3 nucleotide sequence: TGCGCCAGCAGCCAGGGCGGGGTACTCACAGATACGCAGTATTTT. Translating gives CASSQGGVLTDTQYF.

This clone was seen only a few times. CDR3: CLGQGVTDTQYF. CDR3 sequence (DNA): TGTTTAGGACAGGGGGTAACAGATACGCAGTATTTT. The rearrangement uses TRBV30 and TRBJ2-3; 10 positions agree with TRBD1. This CDR3 spans 12 amino acids. Per germline, CDR1 GTSNPN and CDR2 SVGIG (reference sequence).

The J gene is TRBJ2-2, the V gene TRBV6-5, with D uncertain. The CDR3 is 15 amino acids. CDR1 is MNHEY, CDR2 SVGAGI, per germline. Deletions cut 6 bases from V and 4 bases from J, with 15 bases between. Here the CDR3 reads CASSHSRQTTGELFF. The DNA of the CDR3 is TGTGCCAGCAGCCACTCGCGGCAGACCACCGGGGAGCTGTTTTTT.

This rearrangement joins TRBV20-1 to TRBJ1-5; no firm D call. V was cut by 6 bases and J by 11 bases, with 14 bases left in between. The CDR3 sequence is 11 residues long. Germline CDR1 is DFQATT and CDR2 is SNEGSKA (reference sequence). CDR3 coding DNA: TGCAGTGCCGTGGGGTATGAAGCCCAGCATTTT. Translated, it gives CSAVGYEAQHF.

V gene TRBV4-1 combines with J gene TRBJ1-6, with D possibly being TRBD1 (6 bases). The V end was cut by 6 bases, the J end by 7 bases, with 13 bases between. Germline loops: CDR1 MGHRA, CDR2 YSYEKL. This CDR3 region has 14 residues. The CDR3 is CASRPTGWNSPLHF. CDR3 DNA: TGCGCCAGCAGACCCACAGGGTGGAATTCACCCCTCCACTTT.

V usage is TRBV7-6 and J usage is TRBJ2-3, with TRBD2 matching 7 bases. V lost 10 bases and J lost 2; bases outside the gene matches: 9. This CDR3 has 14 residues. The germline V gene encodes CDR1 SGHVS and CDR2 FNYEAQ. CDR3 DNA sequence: TGTGCCATCTCCTTAGCGGGCTACACAGATACGCAGTATTTT. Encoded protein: CAISLAGYTDTQYF.

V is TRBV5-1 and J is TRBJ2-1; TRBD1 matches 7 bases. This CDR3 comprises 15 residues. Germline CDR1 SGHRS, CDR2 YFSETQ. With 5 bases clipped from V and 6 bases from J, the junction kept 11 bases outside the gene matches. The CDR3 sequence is CASRNRDSNRNEQFF. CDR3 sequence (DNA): TGCGCCAGCAGGAACAGGGACAGTAATCGCAATGAGCAGTTCTTC. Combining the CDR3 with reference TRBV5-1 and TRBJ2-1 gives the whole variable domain KAGVTQTPRYLIKTRGQQVTLSCSPISGHRSVSWYQQTPGQGLQFLFEYFSETQRNKGNFPGRFSGRQFSNSRSEMNVSTLELGDSALYLCASRNRDSNRNEQFFGPGTRLTVL.

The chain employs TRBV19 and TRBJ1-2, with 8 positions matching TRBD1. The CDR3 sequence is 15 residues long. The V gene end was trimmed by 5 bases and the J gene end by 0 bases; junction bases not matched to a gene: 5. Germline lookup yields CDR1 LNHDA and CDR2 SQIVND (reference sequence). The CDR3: CASSGPDRANYGYTF. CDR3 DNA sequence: TGTGCCAGTAGTGGCCCGGACAGGGCTAACTATGGCTACACCTTC.

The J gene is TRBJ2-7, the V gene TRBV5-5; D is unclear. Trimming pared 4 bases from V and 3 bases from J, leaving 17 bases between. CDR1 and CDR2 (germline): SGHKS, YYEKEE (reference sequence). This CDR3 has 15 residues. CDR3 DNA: TGTGCCAGCAGCGTTCTAAAGACGGCAGGCTACGAGCAGTACTTC. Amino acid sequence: CASSVLKTAGYEQYF.

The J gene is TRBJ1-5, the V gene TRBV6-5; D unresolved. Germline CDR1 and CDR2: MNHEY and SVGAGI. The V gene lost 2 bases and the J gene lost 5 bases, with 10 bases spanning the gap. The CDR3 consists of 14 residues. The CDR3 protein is CASSYRGSHQPQHF. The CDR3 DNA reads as TGTGCCAGCAGTTACAGAGGGTCTCATCAGCCCCAGCATTTT.

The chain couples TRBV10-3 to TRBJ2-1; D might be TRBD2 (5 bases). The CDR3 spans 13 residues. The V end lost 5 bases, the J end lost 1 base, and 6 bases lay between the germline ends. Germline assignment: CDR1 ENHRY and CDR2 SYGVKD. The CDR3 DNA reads TGTGCCATCAGTAGCGGATCCTACAATGAGCAGTTCTTC. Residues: CAISSGSYNEQFF.

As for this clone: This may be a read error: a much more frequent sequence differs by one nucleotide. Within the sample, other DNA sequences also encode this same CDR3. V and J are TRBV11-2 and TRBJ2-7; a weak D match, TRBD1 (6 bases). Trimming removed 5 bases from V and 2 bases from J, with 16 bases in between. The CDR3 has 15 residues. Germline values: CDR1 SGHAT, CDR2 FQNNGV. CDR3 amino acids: CASSRGQGMPYEQYF. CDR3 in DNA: TGTGCCAGCAGCCGCGGGCAGGGGATGCCCTACGAGCAGTACTTC.